This TCR beta chain was recorded in a study of T cells in Graves' hyperthyroidism and ophthalmopathy (dated by TCRdb to between 2019 and 2020). General notes on the study: To identify distinguishing TCR V-J signatures, a discovery cohort of 90 to 100 patients was used, comprising approximately 40 with Graves' ophthalmopathy and roughly 60 with stable Graves' hyperthyroidism. An independent validation cohort of around 19 hyperthyroidism patients and approximately 17 patients who later progressed to ophthalmopathy tested prospective prediction of ophthalmopathy. The 75 to 100 discovery patients were divided at random into training and test sets in a 7:3 ratio. In six Graves' hyperthyroidism patients, the study also compared T-cell repertoires from thyroid tissue with T-cell repertoires from blood. After blood sampling, hyperthyroidism patients were treated with methimazole at a starting dose of 30 mg daily, and ophthalmopathy patients were treated with high-dose intravenous methylprednisolone. TCR Vbeta CDR3 sequencing of 140 or so peripheral blood samples (roughly 43 ophthalmopathy, 75 or so hyperthyroidism and some 17 progressor patients) is reported in the paper.

In the case of this clonotype: This receptor's antigen is unknown. Qualities for individual bases were not recorded, and no much larger clone is one base off.

The full study reports these points: In validation, progression to ophthalmopathy was predicted by the model with nearly 71% sensitivity and just over 72% specificity, a median of approximately 6.5 months before onset. Most expanded thyroid clonotypes (frequency above 0.001) were also detected in blood, suggesting blood repertoires may reflect thyroid immune responses. A model built on a 13 V-J signature distinguished ophthalmopathy from stable hyperthyroidism, reaching about 88% sensitivity and 81.08% specificity in cross-validation and 80%/75% in testing. Sample size was not statistically predetermined, and blinding of investigators to group allocation was not performed.

Graves' hyperthyroidism was defined as stable when no progression to ophthalmopathy occurred over 18 months of follow-up. The hyperthyroidism patients were between 18 and 65 years old and newly diagnosed, with a disease duration of less than 2 months. Patients with uncontrolled infections, other autoimmune diseases, pregnancy or lactation were excluded. Clinical symptoms, serum thyroxine and TRAb, thyroid ultrasound, and orbital computed tomography formed the basis for the diagnoses. Trizol reagent was used to extract total RNA, and RNA quality was then checked on an Agilent 2100 Bioanalyzer. The TCR beta CDR3 regions were amplified from RNA transcripts. The TCR CDR3 was subjected to a first round of RT-PCR using the HTBI primer set and the Qiagen OneStep RT-PCR kit. Libraries were constructed in a second round of multiplex PCR, after which size selection and purification were carried out. Paired-end sequencing of the libraries was performed with 100 bp reads on an Illumina HiSeq2000. The source study handled its data this way. Raw data were processed with SOAPnuke, discarding reads with adapters, uncalled bases, mean Phred below 15, or no exact constant-primer or identifier match. High-quality paired reads were merged with COPE v1.2.5, and unique nucleotide sequences were defined as clonotypes. Clonotypes were aligned to IMGT TRBV, TRBD and TRBJ reference segments using MiTCR v1.1. Analysis was restricted to V-J combinations with a frequency above 0.0001, which covered roughly 99% of repertoires. The TCS score was defined as the ratio of F50 (clonal expansion) to E x V (chaos), calculated using BLOSUM62-based TCRdist between CDR3 peptides within each V-J. Welch's t-statistics and random forest reduced around 520 V-J features to 13, which were used in a naive Bayes classifier (R e1071). The similarity between thyroid and blood repertoires was quantified using the Morisita-Horn index. TCRdb applied fastp at Q25 and MiXCR to the public reads, then kept only in-frame beta chains. Each record represents a unique CDR3 protein, reported with the most common genes and DNA among its rows. These V and J calls rely on TCRdb rather than the paper's analysis. The sample table shows about 98,000 distinct CDR3 sequences, and approximately 42% are seen once. The ten largest clones add up to roughly a tenth of the sample.

The receptor was isolated from a woman in her twenties or thirties with Graves' hyperthyroidism. The sequenced sample was peripheral blood or thyroid tissue (not recorded which).

The CDR3 amino acid sequence is: CAISDASTLSGRGNSPLHF. The DNA sequence follows: TGTGCCATCAGTGACGCCAGCACCTTAAGTGGCAGGGGCAATTCACCCCTCCACTTT. This chain is built from TRBV10-3 and TRBJ1-6, and the D gene may be TRBD1, 6 bases matching. CDR1 ENHRY and CDR2 SYGVKD were looked up in the germline V gene. Spanning cysteine to phenylalanine, the CDR3 consists of 19 amino acids. Only CDR3 DNA remains: 57 bases, in frame from the first base. Deletion took 3 bases off V and 7 bases off J, with a span of 25 bases between the germline ends.